The 26 T cell receptor beta chains below come from one sample, sequenced in a study of blood T cell repertoires in COVID-19 (TCRdb year 2020). The library was produced with the immunoSEQ multiplex PCR assay. Not all clones reach the TCRdb copy of this immuneACCESS table, which keeps in-frame sequences only. Checked studies attribute under half of the gap to unresolved V genes and leave the rest unexplained. The table for this sample lists about 260,000 clones; roughly 90% of them were counted only once. The top ten clones comprise around 2.8% of the sample. Sequenced input: PBMCs or T cells enriched from blood (not recorded which). The receptor set was obtained from a man aged 40-50 years who had been exposed to COVID-19.

This chain connects TRBV30 to TRBJ1-6; 7 nucleotides agree with TRBD1. The CDR3 extends over 13 amino acids. With V trimmed by 8 bases and J by 8 bases, 9 bases remained unmatched. Germline V CDR1 and CDR2: GTSNPN, SVGIG (reference sequence). CDR3 in DNA: TGTGCCCTGGGGAGACAGGGTGATTCACCCCTCCACTTT. It encodes CALGRQGDSPLHF.

This clone was found once. J is TRBJ2-1 and V is TRBV11-2; 9 nucleotides agree with TRBD2. J was trimmed by 6 bases and V by 5 bases; bases with no gene match: 11. This CDR3 region has 16 residues. Germline lookup yields CDR1 SGHAT and CDR2 FQNNGV. This CDR3 reads CASSRIWAGGPNEQFF. Written as DNA, the CDR3 is TGTGCCAGCAGCCGGATTTGGGCGGGAGGGCCCAATGAGCAGTTCTTC. The full variable domain, its missing parts supplied by reference TRBV11-2 and TRBJ2-1, is EAGVAQSPRYKIIEKRQSVAFWCNPISGHATLYWYQQILGQGPKLLIQFQNNGVVDDSQLPKDRFSAERLKGVDSTLKIQPAKLEDSAVYLCASSRIWAGGPNEQFFGPGTRLTVL.

The rearrangement joins TRBV4-3 to TRBJ1-2; no definite D call. The CDR3 runs 15 residues. The germline V and J ends were trimmed by 0 bases and 3 bases, with 11 bases remaining between them. Germline V gene sequence: CDR1 LGHNA, CDR2 YSLEER. The chain's CDR3 is CASSQDTQVDYGYTF. DNA of the CDR3: TGCGCCAGCAGCCAAGATACTCAGGTGGACTATGGCTACACCTTC.

The genes are TRBV11-2 and TRBJ1-4, with D tentatively TRBD1 (6 bases). Trimming stripped 3 bases from V and 7 bases from J, with 15 bases between. The CDR3 length is 15 residues. Per germline, CDR1 SGHAT and CDR2 FQNNGV. The CDR3: CASSFRGAAGEKLFF. The CDR3 coding sequence is TGTGCCAGCAGCTTCCGGGGGGCGGCTGGTGAAAAACTGTTTTTT.

The chain combines TRBV5-4 with TRBJ2-5, with 11 positions matching TRBD2. The CDR3 covers 16 residues. V shed 5 bases, J shed 1 base, and the junction held 7 bases outside the gene matches. Germline V gene data show CDR1 as SGHNT and CDR2 as YYREEE (reference sequence). As DNA, the CDR3 is TGTGCCAGCAGTTCGGGACTAGCGGAACTCCAAGAGACCCAGTACTTC. Encoded protein: CASSSGLAELQETQYF.

V usage is TRBV7-9 and J usage is TRBJ2-1; D remains unclear. This CDR3 region has 11 residues. Germline CDR1 is SEHNR and CDR2 is FQNEAQ (reference sequence). V lost 7 bases and J lost 4, with 5 bases in between. CDR3: CASTTYNEQFF. The CDR3 nucleotides read TGTGCCAGCACCACTTACAATGAGCAGTTCTTC.

The chain carries TRBV18 and TRBJ2-3, with 11 positions matching TRBD1. CDR1 KGHSH and CDR2 LQKENI come from the germline V gene. V dropped 8 bases and J dropped 2; count of bases not matched to a gene: 21. CDR3 length equals 20 residues. CDR3 bases: TGTGCCAGCACGACGAGCAGGATAGGACAGGGGGCCGGGGACACAGATACGCAGTATTTT. This encodes CASTTSRIGQGAGDTDTQYF.

V usage is TRBV3-1 (or the pseudogene TRBV3-2) and J usage is TRBJ2-3, with 7 bases fitting TRBD2. Per the germline V gene, CDR1 is LGHDT and CDR2 is YNNKEL (reference sequence). Trimming at V came to 6 bases and at J to 2 bases, leaving 14 bases not matched to a gene. The CDR3 is made up of 17 amino acids. CDR3 sequence: CASSSLFGGGTTDTQYF. CDR3 DNA sequence: TGTGCCAGCAGTTCTTTATTCGGGGGAGGGACCACAGATACGCAGTATTTT.

For the CDR3, the DNA is TGTGCCGTGAAACGTTACCGGACAAGCTACGAGCAGTACTTC. Its protein is CAVKRYRTSYEQYF. The chain combines TRBV6-5 with TRBJ2-7; D is possibly TRBD1 (5 bases). Germline CDR1 is MNHEY and CDR2 is SVGAGI. The CDR3 contains 14 residues. V dropped 11 bases and J dropped 3 bases, with 20 bases sitting between them.

The rearrangement uses TRBV29-1 and TRBJ1-4; TRBD1 might be the D (5 bases). The germline CDR1 and CDR2 sequences are SQVTM and ANQGSEA. CDR3 length: 14 amino acids. The V end was cut by 7 bases, the J end by 4 bases, with 16 bases between. In nucleotides, the CDR3 is TGCAGCGCCTCGACGGGGGAGGGTAATGAAAAACTGTTTTTT. It codes for CSASTGEGNEKLFF.

The chain couples TRBV7-5 to TRBJ2-1; the table's D call of TRBD2 was not tested on the DNA. TRBV7-5 is a pseudogene segment. CDR3 length: 17 amino acids. The CDR3 DNA is TGTGTCAGAATCGATCCACGGACTAGCGGGATGTACAATGAGCAGTTCTTC. Amino acids: CVRIDPRTSGMYNEQFF.

The J gene is TRBJ2-1, the V gene TRBV12-5; 8 positions agree with TRBD2. V lost 7 bases and J lost 4; bases outside the gene matches: 12. The CDR3 length is 16 residues. Germline V CDR1 and CDR2: LGHNT, FRNRAP. CDR3 loop: CASALITSGVYNEQFF. CDR3 in DNA: TGTGCTAGTGCCCTGATTACTAGCGGTGTATACAATGAGCAGTTCTTC. Together with reference TRBV12-5 and TRBJ2-1, the CDR3 gives the full variable domain: DARVTQTPRHKVTEMGQEVTMRCQPILGHNTVFWYRQTMMQGLELLAYFRNRAPLDDSGMPKDRFSAEMPDATLATLKIQPSEPRDSAVYFCASALITSGVYNEQFFGPGTRLTVL.

This clone has more than one count but fewer than ten. J is TRBJ2-1 and V is TRBV27; 9 positions agree with TRBD1. Trimming cost V 7 bases and J 7 bases; bases outside gene matches: 20. Germline assignment: CDR1 MNHEY and CDR2 SMNVEV (reference sequence). The CDR3 covers 18 residues. CDR3 coding DNA: TGTGCCAGCATCCCGTCCGGGACAGGGAACCGGTGGGGAAATGAGCAGTTCTTC. Its protein is CASIPSGTGNRWGNEQFF.

The rearrangement uses TRBV19 and TRBJ2-1; tentative D call: TRBD1 (5 bases). Germline V gene data show CDR1 as LNHDA and CDR2 as SQIVND (reference sequence). V gave up 4 bases and J gave up 0 bases, with 10 bases separating them. The CDR3 sequence is 15 residues long. Here the CDR3 DNA reads TGTGCCAGTAGTAAAGACAGAAGCTCCTACAATGAGCAGTTCTTC. Protein sequence: CASSKDRSSYNEQFF. The whole variable domain, filled in from reference TRBV19 and TRBJ2-1, reads DGGITQSPKYLFRKEGQNVTLSCEQNLNHDAMYWYRQDPGQGLRLIYYSQIVNDFQKGDIAEGYSVSREKKESFPLTVTSAQKNPTAFYLCASSKDRSSYNEQFFGPGTRLTVL.

The chain has TRBV10-3 and TRBJ2-7; 12 positions match TRBD2. This CDR3 has 15 amino acids. Germline CDR1 and CDR2: ENHRY and SYGVKD. V lost 6 bases and J lost 0; bases outside the gene matches: 3. The CDR3 protein is CAIRGTSGSSYEQYF. The CDR3 DNA is TGTGCCATCAGAGGGACTAGCGGGTCCTCCTACGAGCAGTACTTC.

The chain joins TRBV7-2 to TRBJ2-1; possible D gene TRBD2, 6 bases. There are 14 residues in the CDR3. Trimming cost V 6 bases and J 3 bases, with 12 bases left between them. CDR1 is SGHTA and CDR2 is FQGNSA in the germline V gene. DNA of the CDR3: TGTGCCAGCAGTCGGGCCGGGGGCTACAATGAGCAGTTCTTC. Its protein product is CASSRAGGYNEQFF.

The V and J genes are TRBV2 and TRBJ2-1, with 12 positions matching TRBD2. J gave up 8 bases and V 8 bases, and 4 bases lay outside the gene matches. The CDR3 extends over 13 amino acids. Germline V gene lookup returns CDR1 SNHLY and CDR2 FYNNEI. The CDR3 DNA follows: TGTGCCAGCTGGACTAGCGGGAATCATGAGCAGTTCTTC. Its translation is CASWTSGNHEQFF.

This clone was observed at least ten times. The V and J genes are TRBV6-5 and TRBJ2-7, with TRBD2 matching over 8 bases. J lost 3 bases, V lost 6 bases, and 7 bases had no gene match. This CDR3 has 14 residues. CDR1 is MNHEY, CDR2 SVGAGI, per germline. The CDR3 DNA sequence: TGTGCCAGCAGACGTAGCGGGAAGGGCTACGAGCAGTACTTC. Residues: CASRRSGKGYEQYF.

This clone was observed a single time. CDR3 sequence: CASKTGTESYEQYF. CDR3 nucleotide sequence: TGTGCCAGCAAGACCGGGACTGAATCCTACGAGCAGTACTTC. The V gene is TRBV28, the J gene TRBJ2-7; D may be TRBD2 (6 bases). V lost 7 bases to trimming and J lost 1 base, with 14 bases between them. The CDR3 contains 14 residues. Germline V gene sequence: CDR1 MDHEN, CDR2 SYDVKM.

This clone has only one observation. V and J are TRBV5-1 and TRBJ1-1; D is ambiguous. The CDR3 is made up of 11 amino acids. Germline V gene sequence: CDR1 SGHRS, CDR2 YFSETQ. Trimming pared 6 bases from V and 3 bases from J, leaving 6 bases between. As DNA, the CDR3 is TGCGCCAGCACAGAGGACACTGAAGCTTTCTTT. Amino acids: CASTEDTEAFF.

Worth noting for this clone: The identical CDR3 is also encoded by other nucleotide sequences in the sample. The gene calls are TRBV27 and TRBJ1-1, with a weak D call TRBD1 (6 bases). The CDR3 is 13 amino acids. Germline V lookup: CDR1 MNHEY, CDR2 SMNVEV (reference sequence). Trimming cost V 6 bases and J 5 bases, with 13 bases left between them. CDR3 residues: CASRSQGYTEAFF. The CDR3 coding sequence is TGTGCCAGCAGGTCCCAGGGGTATACTGAAGCTTTCTTT.

The chain uses TRBV4-1 and TRBJ2-1, with D maybe TRBD2 (6 bases). Germline V lookup: CDR1 MGHRA, CDR2 YSYEKL. This CDR3 has 17 amino acids. The V gene lost 4 bases and the J gene lost 6 bases, with 22 bases spanning the gap. The CDR3 loop is CASSRGDSIQQINEQFF. The CDR3 DNA is TGCGCCAGCAGCCGAGGGGACTCCATCCAACAAATCAATGAGCAGTTCTTC.

The chain couples TRBV7-9 to TRBJ2-2; D not certain. Per germline, CDR1 SEHNR and CDR2 FQNEAQ (reference sequence). The CDR3 runs 18 residues. Trimming took 5 bases from V and 2 from J, leaving 21 bases between them. The CDR3 DNA reads as TGTGCCAGCAGCCGCGGAATCGGTGGAGCCGAAAACACCGGGGAGCTGTTTTTT. This translates into CASSRGIGGAENTGELFF.

This clone was found a few times. The V and J genes are TRBV29-1 and TRBJ2-1; D gene ambiguous. CDR1 is SQVTM, CDR2 ANQGSEA, per germline. CDR3 length: 14 residues. Trimming took 5 bases from V and 6 from J, leaving 17 bases between them. CDR3 nucleotide sequence: TGCAGCGTTTTACTTCCCGCGTATTCCAATGAGCAGTTCTTC. Residues: CSVLLPAYSNEQFF.

The rearrangement uses TRBV10-3 and TRBJ1-1; D might be TRBD1 (6 bases). Trimming stripped 2 bases from V and 4 bases from J, with 8 bases between. CDR1 is ENHRY and CDR2 is SYGVKD in the germline V gene. This CDR3 has 13 residues. The CDR3 DNA follows: TGTGCCATCAGTGAGAGGGGGGGCACTGAAGCTTTCTTT. It encodes CAISERGGTEAFF.

The chain links TRBV28 to TRBJ2-7, with 10 bases fitting TRBD1. The CDR3 extends over 13 amino acids. Germline loops: CDR1 MDHEN, CDR2 SYDVKM. With V trimmed by 9 bases and J by 2 bases, 4 bases remained unmatched. This CDR3 is CASTDRGAYEQYF. The CDR3 nucleotides read TGTGCCAGTACGGACAGGGGGGCCTACGAGCAGTACTTC.